This section outlines one T cell receptor beta chain sequence together with its context. The antigen is unknown. The CDR3 totals 14 residues. V shed 6 bases, J shed 5 bases, and the junction held 5 bases outside the gene matches. CDR1 and CDR2 (germline): WSHSY, SAAADI. The study ran its PCR with 60 Vbeta and 13 Jbeta primers. The method was immunoSEQ multiplex PCR; TCRdb's version includes in-frame clones alone and lacks a portion of them. The sample has 150,000 to 160,000 clones; 70% to 90% are singletons. This sample was taken from a study of cytomegalovirus exposure and HLA in healthy donors. Study background: Within an early data release were around 80 million unique TCRs drawn from HLA-typed donors.

Findings and caveats of the study: Productive rates of about 90% or about 30% were seen for most TCR beta V segments in an earlier analysis. Later analysis identified a missense DCLRE1C variant that was linked to TCR beta V- and J-gene trimming. In a later analysis, across HLA loci, associated TCR counts were highest for DRB1, lowest for HLA-C.

This rearrangement joins TRBV10-2 to TRBJ2-3; 10 bases map to TRBD2. The TCR originated in a woman between 18 and 29 years old in good health and CMV-seronegative. Sequencing was performed on PBMCs. The CDR3 protein is CASRLAGVLDTQYF. CDR3 DNA sequence: TGCGCCAGCAGGCTAGCGGGAGTTTTAGATACGCAGTATTTT.